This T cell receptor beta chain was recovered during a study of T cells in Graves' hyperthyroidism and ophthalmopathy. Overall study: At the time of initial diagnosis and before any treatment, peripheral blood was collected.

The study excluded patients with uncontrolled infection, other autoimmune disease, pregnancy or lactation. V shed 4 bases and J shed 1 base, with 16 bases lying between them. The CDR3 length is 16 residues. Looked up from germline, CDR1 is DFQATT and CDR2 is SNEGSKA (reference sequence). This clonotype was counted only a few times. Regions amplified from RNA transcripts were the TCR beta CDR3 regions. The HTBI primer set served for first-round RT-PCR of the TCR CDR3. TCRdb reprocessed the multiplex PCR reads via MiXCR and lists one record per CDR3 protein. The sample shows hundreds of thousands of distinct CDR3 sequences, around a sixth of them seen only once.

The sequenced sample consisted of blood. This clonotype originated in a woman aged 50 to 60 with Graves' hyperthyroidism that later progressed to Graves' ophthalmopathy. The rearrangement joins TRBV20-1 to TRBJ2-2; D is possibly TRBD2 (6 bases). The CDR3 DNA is TGCAGTGCTAAGGATGGGGGGACGGTGAACACCGGGGAGCTGTTTTTT. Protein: CSAKDGGTVNTGELFF.